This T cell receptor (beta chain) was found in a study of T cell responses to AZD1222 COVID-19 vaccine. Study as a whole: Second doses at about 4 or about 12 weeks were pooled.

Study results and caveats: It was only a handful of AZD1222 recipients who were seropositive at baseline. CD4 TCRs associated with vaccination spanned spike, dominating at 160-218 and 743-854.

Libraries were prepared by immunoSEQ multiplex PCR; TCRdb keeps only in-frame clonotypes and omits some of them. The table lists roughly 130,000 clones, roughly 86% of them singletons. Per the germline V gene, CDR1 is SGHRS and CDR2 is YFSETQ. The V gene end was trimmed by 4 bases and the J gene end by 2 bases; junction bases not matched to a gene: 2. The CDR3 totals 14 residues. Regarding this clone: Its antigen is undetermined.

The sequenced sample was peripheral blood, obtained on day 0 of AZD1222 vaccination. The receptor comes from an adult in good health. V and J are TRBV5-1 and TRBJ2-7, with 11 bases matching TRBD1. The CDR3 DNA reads TGCGCCAGCAGCCGGGGACAGGGGGCCTACGAGCAGTACTTC. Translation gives CASSRGQGAYEQYF.